Following are 22 T cell receptor beta chains from one sample sequenced in a study of immune heterogeneity within non-small cell lung tumors. With approximately 600 ng used per sample, the template was genomic DNA from bulk tumor. From each primary tumor, several far-apart biopsies were obtained during surgery. Curative operations were performed on patients who had untreated, newly diagnosed non-small cell lung cancer. A first 10-cycle multiplex round used 32 V-gene and 13 J-gene primers on TCR beta CDR3. A single record per CDR3 protein comes from TCRdb applying MiXCR to the multiplex PCR reads. The table has roughly 14,000 distinct CDR3 sequences, 25% to 35% seen once. Sample: lung tumor tissue. All receptors come from a man in his forties or fifties with non-small cell lung cancer.

Concerning this clonotype: A single base separates this from a much larger clone, so it may be a read error. The rearrangement joins TRBV7-3 to TRBJ2-2; perhaps TRBD2 as D (5 bases). The ends were cut back, 8 bases at V and 3 bases at J, with 13 bases in the middle. The CDR3 contains 14 residues. Germline V gives CDR1 SGHTA, CDR2 FQGTGA. The CDR3 region is CASRQAVDTGELFF. Here the CDR3 DNA reads TGTGCCAGCCGGCAAGCGGTGGACACCGGGGAGCTGTTTTTT.

This clonotype was detected ten times or more. The chain carries TRBV2 and TRBJ2-3, with unresolved D. V lost 6 bases, J lost 1 base, and 14 bases lay in between. CDR3 size: 15 residues. The V gene's germline CDR1 is SNHLY and CDR2 FYNNEI. The CDR3 DNA reads as TGTGCCAGCAGCGCCTCGGACCGCCGCACAGATACGCAGTATTTT. Encoded protein: CASSASDRRTDTQYF. The complete variable domain, with remaining parts taken from reference TRBV2 and TRBJ2-3, reads EPEVTQTPSHQVTQMGQEVILRCVPISNHLYFYWYRQILGQKVEFLVSFYNNEISEKSEIFDDQFSVERPDGSNFTLKIRSTKLEDSAMYFCASSASDRRTDTQYFGPGTRLTVL.

This clonotype has only a few counts. V and J are TRBV20-1 and TRBJ2-5; TRBD2 agrees at 8 bases. Germline CDR1 and CDR2: DFQATT and SNEGSKA (reference sequence). CDR3 size: 15 residues. V lost 0 bases, J lost 6 bases, and 9 bases stayed unmatched. In DNA form, the CDR3 reads TGCAGTGCTAGAGATCCAAGCGGGAGACTTAAGACCCAGTACTTC. It is translated as CSARDPSGRLKTQYF.

Of note for this clonotype: This may come from a read error, since a much larger clone is one base off. CDR3 bases: TGTGGCAGCAGCTCGGACGGGTCCTACGAGCAGTACTTC. Its protein product is CGSSSDGSYEQYF. The chain recombines TRBV11-3 with TRBJ2-7; D unresolved. The CDR3 spans 13 residues. Per the germline V gene, CDR1 is SGHNT and CDR2 is YENEEA.

This clonotype was detected many times. The chain uses TRBV4-1 and TRBJ1-2, with TRBD1 identical over 9 bases. The CDR3 consists of 16 residues. The V segment lost 0 bases and the J segment 3 bases; nucleotides outside the gene matches: 5. Germline values: CDR1 MGHRA, CDR2 YSYEKL. The CDR3 is CASSQEYRGRDYGYTF. DNA for the CDR3: TGCGCCAGCAGCCAAGAATACAGGGGGCGCGACTATGGCTACACCTTC.

This clonotype occurred a few times. The V call is TRBV12-3 or TRBV12-4, the J call TRBJ2-5; D uncertain. This CDR3 region has 11 residues. Between the trimmed V and J ends, which lost 8 bases and 5 bases, there was a span of 9 bases. The CDR3 reads CASSDGETQYF. Here the CDR3 DNA reads TGTGCCAGCTCAGATGGGGAGACCCAGTACTTC.

A word on this clonotype: It may be a read error: a sequence one base away is much more abundant. The conserved closing phenylalanine or tryptophan is absent in this CDR3, likely reflecting a read error. The V call is TRBV6-2 or TRBV6-3, the J call TRBJ1-6; TRBD1 matches 7 bases. Unmatched junction bases numbered 17, after V lost 7 bases and J lost 5 bases. The CDR3 is 18 residues long. Germline V gene lookup returns CDR1 MNHEY and CDR2 SVGEGT. In DNA form, the CDR3 reads TGTGCCAGCACCCGACGCGGGGGCAGGGGGACTAATAATTCACCCCTCCACATT. Translating it yields CASTRRGGRGTNNSPLHI.

As to this clonotype: This sequence may be a read error, since a much larger clone differs from it by one base. The rearrangement links TRBV7-8 to TRBJ2-7; D possibly matches TRBD1 or TRBD2 (5 bases each). Germline CDR1 SGHVS, CDR2 FQNEAQ. The CDR3 has 15 amino acids. The CDR3 bases are TGTGCCAGCAGCCCCCCTCCCGGGACCTCCTACGATCAGTACTTC. Its protein is CASSPPPGTSYDQYF. The whole variable domain, filled in from reference TRBV7-8 and TRBJ2-7, reads GAGVSQSPRYKVAKRGQDVALRCDPISGHVSLFWYQQALGQGPEFLTYFQNEAQLDKSGLPSDRFFAERPEGSVSTLKIQRTQQEDSAVYLCASSPPPGTSYDQYFGPGTRLTVT.

This sequence joins TRBV10-3 and TRBJ2-1; 8 bases map to TRBD2. Looked up from germline, CDR1 is ENHRY and CDR2 is SYGVKD. This CDR3 is built from 16 residues. V lost 5 bases and J lost 5; bases outside the gene matches: 11. CDR3: CAISRTEGSGDNEQFF. The CDR3 DNA sequence: TGTGCCATCAGTCGCACAGAGGGTAGCGGGGACAATGAGCAGTTCTTC.

The chain carries TRBV7-9 and TRBJ1-1; 9 nucleotides line up with TRBD1. The CDR3 extends over 13 amino acids. The trim removed 5 bases at V and 4 bases at J, leaving 2 bases unmatched. Germline V gene lookup returns CDR1 SEHNR and CDR2 FQNEAQ (reference sequence). The CDR3 loop reads CASSEGQGTEAFF. CDR3 nucleotides: TGTGCCAGCAGCGAGGGACAGGGCACTGAAGCTTTCTTT.

Note on this clonotype: Germline and junction disagree at one end, which may indicate a read error. This sequence joins TRBV10-3 and TRBJ1-1; tentatively, D is TRBD1 (5 bases). CDR3 size: 16 residues. Germline V gives CDR1 ENHRY, CDR2 SYGVKD. The CDR3 region is CTISDLGGAVNTEAFF. CDR3 bases: TGTACCATCAGTGACCTCGGAGGGGCAGTGAACACTGAAGCTTTCTTT.

This clonotype was found many times. The chain employs TRBV20-1 and TRBJ1-1; possibly TRBD1 for D (6 bases). The V end lost 0 bases, the J end lost 1 base, and 9 bases lay between the germline ends. This CDR3 region has 14 residues. CDR1 DFQATT and CDR2 SNEGSKA come from the germline V gene (reference sequence). The CDR3 protein is CSAREGHANTEAFF. CDR3 DNA: TGCAGTGCTAGAGAGGGACACGCGAACACTGAAGCTTTCTTT.

Only one count was recorded for this clonotype. This may come from a read error, since a much larger clone is one base off. The chain links TRBV5-1 to TRBJ1-6; perhaps TRBD1 as D (5 bases). The CDR3 spans 15 residues. Germline V gives CDR1 SGHRS, CDR2 YFSETQ. CDR3 in amino acids: CASSLAEGANSTLHF. The CDR3 region has the DNA TGCGCCAGCAGCTTGGCCGAAGGGGCGAATTCAACCCTCCACTTT. Variable domain in full (rest from reference TRBV5-1 and TRBJ1-6): KAGVTQTPRYLIKTRGQQVTLSCSPISGHRSVSWYQQTPGQGLQFLFEYFSETQRNKGNFPGRFSGRQFSNSRSEMNVSTLELGDSALYLCASSLAEGANSTLHFGNGTRLTVT.

This clonotype has at least ten counts. The chain joins TRBV28 to TRBJ1-2, with D perhaps TRBD1 (5 bases). The CDR3 covers 15 residues. CDR1 MDHEN and CDR2 SYDVKM come from the germline V gene. Trimming took 6 bases from V and 2 from J, leaving 16 bases between them. Here the CDR3 reads CASRVTSGGNYGYTF. The CDR3 coding sequence is TGTGCCAGCAGAGTGACGTCCGGGGGGAACTATGGCTACACCTTC.

In this sample, this clonotype turned up once. A read error may explain this, as a much larger clone is one base away. The rearrangement links TRBV11-2 to TRBJ1-6; 9 bases are shared with TRBD1. This CDR3 contains 14 residues. Germline CDR1 and CDR2: SGHAT and FQNNGV. The CDR3 sequence: CASSPGQGNSHLHF. DNA of the CDR3: TGTGCCAGCAGCCCGGGACAGGGTAATTCACACCTCCACTTT.

This clonotype was counted between two and nine times. The J gene is TRBJ2-1, the V gene TRBV14; the match to TRBD2 covers 7 bases. The CDR3 runs 14 residues. The V gene end was trimmed by 3 bases and the J gene end by 10 bases; junction bases not matched to a gene: 9. Germline V lookup: CDR1 SGHDN, CDR2 FVKESK. CDR3 sequence (DNA): TGTGCCAGCAGCCAGACGGGAGCGGGGTGGGAGCAGTTCTTC. It yields the protein CASSQTGAGWEQFF.

Points on this clonotype: This may arise from a read error, as a much more abundant clone is one base away. DNA for the CDR3: TGTGCCAGCAGTACGAAGGGTCGCTACCTAGATCCGCCCCAGCATTTT. Translation: CASSTKGRYLDPPQHF. This chain connects TRBV6-2 or TRBV6-3 to TRBJ1-5, with D uncertain. Germline values: CDR1 MNHEY, CDR2 SVGEGT. CDR3 length equals 16 residues. The ends were cut back, 5 bases at V and 9 bases at J, with 23 bases in the middle.

This clonotype rates as medium-sized. The rearrangement joins TRBV20-1 to TRBJ1-2, with TRBD1 as a possible D gene (5 bases). V shed 5 bases and J shed 6 bases, with 13 bases lying between them. The CDR3 is made up of 12 amino acids. Germline V CDR1 and CDR2: DFQATT, SNEGSKA (reference sequence). The CDR3 DNA follows: TGCAGTGCTGCTGCTGGGGGGGATGGCTACACCTTC. Its translation is CSAAAGGDGYTF.

Comments on this clonotype: This may be a read error: a much more frequent sequence differs by one nucleotide. The chain joins TRBV6-5 to TRBJ2-7; a weak D match, TRBD2 (5 bases). CDR3 length: 17 amino acids. Deletions cut 0 bases from V and 3 bases from J, with 18 bases between. The germline CDR1 and CDR2 sequences are MNHEY and SVGAGI. The CDR3 reads CASSYSISRTYNYEQYF. In nucleotides, the CDR3 is TGTGCCAGCAGTTACTCTATAAGTAGGACTTATAACTACGAGCAGTACTTC.

Notes on this clonotype: A read error may produce the germline difference seen at one junction end. CDR3 sequence reads: CAGSLVLAGVSSYEQYF. The CDR3 DNA is TGTGCCGGCAGCTTGGTTCTAGCGGGAGTGAGCTCCTACGAGCAGTACTTC. The V call is TRBV5-6, the J call TRBJ2-7; TRBD2 agrees at 10 bases. In germline, CDR1 is SGHDT, CDR2 YYEEEE. The CDR3 sequence is 17 residues long.

This clonotype was detected a few times. The chain combines TRBV19 with TRBJ2-3, with 10 positions matching TRBD2. The length of the CDR3 is 16 residues. V dropped 5 bases and J dropped 1; count of bases not matched to a gene: 6. The germline V gene has CDR1 LNHDA and CDR2 SQIVND (reference sequence). The CDR3 coding sequence is TGTGCCAGTAGTGTGCTAGCGGGAGCCCGCACAGATACGCAGTATTTT. It encodes CASSVLAGARTDTQYF.

This clonotype came up once. A read error is possible here, since a much larger clone lies one base away. The rearrangement joins TRBV24-1 to TRBJ2-2; TRBD1 is a possible D gene (6 bases). Germline CDR1 KGHDR, CDR2 SFDVKD. The CDR3 spans 15 residues. Deletions cut 4 bases from V and 7 bases from J, with 15 bases between. The CDR3 reads CATSEYRDGNGELFF. The CDR3 coding sequence is TGTGCCACCAGTGAATACAGGGATGGCAACGGGGAGCTGTTTTTT.